This section outlines one T cell receptor beta chain sequence together with its context. The ends were cut back, 6 bases at V and 7 bases at J, with 10 bases in the middle. In germline, CDR1 is MNHNY, CDR2 SVGAGI (reference sequence). The CDR3 has 11 residues. Extracted from the samples, RNA was reverse transcribed into cDNA to serve as the sequencing template. Here immunoSEQ multiplex PCR was the method, and the copy in TCRdb shows in-frame clones only, minus some. The sample carries approximately 160,000 clones, 50% to 65% recorded once. Specified treatment: oral pan-JAK inhibitor, 5-10 mg twice daily. These data belong to a study of CD8+ T cells in alopecia areata. Study summary: The investigators scored severity in treated patients by the percentage of affected scalp area.

This material consisted of CD4+ T cells sorted from blood, taken at week 24, from a patient treated with tofacitinib. The sequence was obtained from a human donor with alopecia areata. The chain uses TRBV6-6 and TRBJ2-7; D is possibly TRBD2 (5 bases). The CDR3 DNA is TGTGCCAGCAGAACTACGGGGGAGCAGTACTTC. Translated: CASRTTGEQYF.